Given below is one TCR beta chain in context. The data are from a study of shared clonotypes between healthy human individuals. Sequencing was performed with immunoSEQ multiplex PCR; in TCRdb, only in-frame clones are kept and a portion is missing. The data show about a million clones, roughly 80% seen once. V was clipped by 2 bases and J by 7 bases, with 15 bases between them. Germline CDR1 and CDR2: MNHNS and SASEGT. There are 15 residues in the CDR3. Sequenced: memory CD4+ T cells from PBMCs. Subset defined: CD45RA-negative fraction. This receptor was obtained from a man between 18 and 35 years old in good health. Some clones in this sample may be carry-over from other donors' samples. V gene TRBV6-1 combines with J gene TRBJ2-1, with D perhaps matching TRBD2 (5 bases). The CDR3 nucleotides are TGTGCCAGCAGTGAAAGTGGCGGCACGGGAAATGAGCAGTTCTTC. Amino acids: CASSESGGTGNEQFF.